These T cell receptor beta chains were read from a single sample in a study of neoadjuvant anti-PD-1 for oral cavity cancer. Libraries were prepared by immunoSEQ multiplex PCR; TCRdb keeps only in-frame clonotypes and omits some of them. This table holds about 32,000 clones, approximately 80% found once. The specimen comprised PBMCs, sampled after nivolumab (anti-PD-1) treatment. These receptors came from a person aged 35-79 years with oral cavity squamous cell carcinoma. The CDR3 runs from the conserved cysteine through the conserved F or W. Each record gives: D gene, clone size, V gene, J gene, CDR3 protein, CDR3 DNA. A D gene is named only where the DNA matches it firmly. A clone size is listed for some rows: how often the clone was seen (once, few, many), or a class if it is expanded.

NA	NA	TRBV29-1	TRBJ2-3	CSVCPGAGGTDTQYF	TGCAGCGTCTGCCCCGGGGCTGGGGGCACAGATACGCAGTATTTT
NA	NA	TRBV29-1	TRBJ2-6	CSAAGTGANVLTF	TGCAGCGCCGCAGGGACCGGGGCCAACGTCCTGACTTTC
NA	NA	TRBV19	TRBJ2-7	CASSSTALSYEQYF	TGTGCCAGTAGTAGTACTGCACTCTCCTACGAGCAGTACTTC
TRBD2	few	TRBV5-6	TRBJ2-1	CASSLGTSFNNEQFF	TGTGCCAGCAGCTTGGGGACTAGTTTTAACAATGAGCAGTTCTTC
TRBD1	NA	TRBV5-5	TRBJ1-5	CASSLEDRSNQPQHF	TGTGCCAGCAGCTTGGAGGACAGGTCCAATCAGCCCCAGCATTTT
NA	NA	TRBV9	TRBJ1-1	CASSVDLNTEAFF	TGTGCCAGCAGCGTAGATCTAAACACTGAAGCTTTCTTT
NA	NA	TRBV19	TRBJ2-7	CASSIAGRSYEQYF	TGTGCCAGTAGTATTGCCGGCAGATCCTACGAGCAGTACTTC
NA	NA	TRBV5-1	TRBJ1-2	CASSAALNTGGYTF	TGCGCCAGCAGCGCGGCGCTGAACACGGGGGGCTACACCTTC
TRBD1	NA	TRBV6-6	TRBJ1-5	CASSYADRGRQPQHF	TGTGCCAGCAGTTACGCCGACAGGGGAAGGCAGCCCCAGCATTTT
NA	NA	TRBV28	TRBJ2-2	CASSSGTYTGELFF	TGTGCCAGCAGTTCCGGGACCTACACCGGGGAGCTGTTTTTT
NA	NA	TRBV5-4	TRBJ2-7	CASSSGLYEQYF	TGTGCCAGCAGCTCGGGATTGTACGAGCAGTACTTC
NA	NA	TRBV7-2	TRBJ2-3	CASSLDGMSTDTQYF	TGTGCCAGCAGCTTAGATGGTATGAGCACAGATACGCAGTATTTT
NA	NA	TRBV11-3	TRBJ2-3	CASSLGRSTDTQYF	TGTGCCAGCAGCCTGGGACGGAGCACAGATACGCAGTATTTT
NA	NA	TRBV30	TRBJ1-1	CAWKGGPSNTEAFF	TGTGCCTGGAAAGGAGGCCCATCGAACACTGAAGCTTTCTTT
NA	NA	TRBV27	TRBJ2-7	CASSLYTGVSYEQYF	TGTGCCAGCAGTTTATATACGGGGGTCTCCTACGAGCAGTACTTC
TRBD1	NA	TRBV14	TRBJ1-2	CASSQGGRTGTTNYGYTF	TGTGCCAGCAGCCAAGGGGGAAGGACAGGGACCACTAACTATGGCTACACCTTC
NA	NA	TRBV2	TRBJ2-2	CASSEAGRNTGELFF	TGTGCCAGCAGTGAAGCAGGCAGAAACACCGGGGAGCTGTTTTTT
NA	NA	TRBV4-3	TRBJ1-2	CASSQERAAPTNYGYTF	TGCGCCAGCAGCCAAGAAAGGGCGGCACCTACTAACTATGGCTACACCTTC
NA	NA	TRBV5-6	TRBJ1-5	CASTLLGASNQPQHF	TGTGCCAGCACCCTCCTCGGGGCATCCAATCAGCCCCAGCATTTT
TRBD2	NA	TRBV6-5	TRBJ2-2	CASSWTSGTNTGELFF	TGTGCCAGCAGTTGGACTAGCGGGACGAACACCGGGGAGCTGTTTTTT
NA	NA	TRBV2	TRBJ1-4	CASSVSGEKLFF	TGTGCCAGCAGTGTATCCGGTGAAAAACTGTTTTTT
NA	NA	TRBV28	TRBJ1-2	CASTGWGADGYTF	TGTGCCAGCACTGGGTGGGGGGCGGATGGCTACACCTTC
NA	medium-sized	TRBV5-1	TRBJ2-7	CASSGGQSSSYEQYF	TGCGCCAGCAGCGGCGGACAGTCGAGCTCCTACGAGCAGTACTTC
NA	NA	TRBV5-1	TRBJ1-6	CASSLAGSGESPLHF	TGCGCCAGCAGCTTGGCCGGGAGTGGCGAATCACCCCTCCACTTT
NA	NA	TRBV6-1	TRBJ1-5	CASRLGGDQPQHF	TGTGCCAGCAGACTGGGGGGGGATCAGCCCCAGCATTTT
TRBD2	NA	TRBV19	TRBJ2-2	CASTTLPGGGELFF	TGTGCCAGTACCACACTTCCGGGGGGCGGGGAGCTGTTTTTT
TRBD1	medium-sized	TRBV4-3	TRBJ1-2	CASSQEGQGYGYTF	TGCGCCAGCAGCCAAGAGGGACAGGGATATGGCTACACCTTC
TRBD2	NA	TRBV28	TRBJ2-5	CASSFVTSGGTGQETQYF	TGTGCCAGCAGTTTCGTGACTAGCGGGGGGACCGGCCAAGAGACCCAGTACTTC
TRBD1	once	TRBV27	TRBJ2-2	CASSPGTGGPSGELFF	TGTGCCAGCAGCCCGGGGACAGGGGGCCCGTCCGGGGAGCTGTTTTTT
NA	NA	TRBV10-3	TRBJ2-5	CATTTGLRETQYF	TGTGCCACTACGACTGGACTCCGAGAGACCCAGTACTTC
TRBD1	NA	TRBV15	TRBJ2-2	CATSTDLQGRTGELFF	TGTGCCACCAGCACCGACCTACAGGGGCGCACCGGGGAGCTGTTTTTT
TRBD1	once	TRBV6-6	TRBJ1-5	CASRLGQASNQPQHF	TGTGCCAGCAGACTCGGACAGGCCAGCAATCAGCCCCAGCATTTT
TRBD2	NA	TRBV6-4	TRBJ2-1	CASSDSSGGADEQFF	TGTGCCAGCAGTGACTCTAGCGGGGGGGCAGATGAGCAGTTCTTC
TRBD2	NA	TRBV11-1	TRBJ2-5	CASSSLRLAGETQYF	TGTGCCAGCAGCTCCCTCCGACTAGCGGGAGAGACCCAGTACTTC
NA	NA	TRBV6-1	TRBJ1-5	CASEIYRVGDQPQHF	TGTGCCAGCGAAATATACAGGGTCGGCGATCAGCCCCAGCATTTT
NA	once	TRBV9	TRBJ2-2	CASSSRTENTGELFF	TGTGCCAGCAGCTCGCGGACGGAGAACACCGGGGAGCTGTTTTTT
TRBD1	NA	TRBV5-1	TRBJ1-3	CASSLALGQVSGNTIYF	TGCGCCAGCAGCTTGGCGCTGGGACAGGTCTCTGGAAACACCATATATTTT
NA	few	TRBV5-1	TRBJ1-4	CASSLDSGPATNEKLFF	TGCGCCAGCAGCTTGGATTCGGGCCCTGCAACTAATGAAAAACTGTTTTTT
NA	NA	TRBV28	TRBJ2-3	CASSLWGPPTDTQYF	TGTGCCAGCAGTTTATGGGGGCCCCCCACAGATACGCAGTATTTT
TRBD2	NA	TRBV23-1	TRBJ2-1	CASSHREEGGTSVVTHNEQFF	TGCGCCAGCAGTCACCGTGAGGAGGGAGGTACTAGCGTAGTAACCCACAATGAGCAGTTCTTC
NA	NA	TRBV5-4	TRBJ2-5	CASSLSGAQETQYF	TGTGCCAGCAGCTTGTCAGGGGCGCAGGAGACCCAGTACTTC
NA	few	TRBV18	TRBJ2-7	CASSPERDQYF	TGTGCCAGCTCACCGGAGAGGGACCAGTACTTC
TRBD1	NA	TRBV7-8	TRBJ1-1	CASSLARQGGTEAFF	TGTGCCAGCAGCTTAGCCCGACAGGGTGGGACTGAAGCTTTCTTT
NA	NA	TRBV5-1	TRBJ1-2	CASSPQTRSYTF	TGCGCCAGCAGCCCTCAGACACGGAGCTACACCTTC
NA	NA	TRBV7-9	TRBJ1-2	CASSQDPTDYGYTF	TGTGCCAGCAGCCAGGACCCAACTGACTATGGCTACACCTTC